These 20 T cell receptor beta chains were all obtained from the same sample, sequenced in a study of blood T cell repertoires in COVID-19. Assay: immunoSEQ multiplex PCR; the TCRdb copy retains only in-frame clones and omits some. Among approximately 250,000 clones listed, roughly 84% were seen once. The sequencing input was peripheral blood. The receptor source for this set is a woman in her thirties or forties who had recovered from COVID-19.

CDR3 sequence reads: CASSQQGGYTF. CDR3 bases: TGTGCCAGCAGCCAACAGGGTGGCTACACCTTC. The rearrangement joins TRBV3-1 (or the pseudogene TRBV3-2) to TRBJ1-2, with a weak D call TRBD1 (5 bases). Trimming pared 2 bases from V and 7 bases from J, leaving 5 bases between. This CDR3 spans 11 amino acids. Looked up from germline, CDR1 is LGHDT and CDR2 is YNNKEL (reference sequence).

V and J are TRBV19 and TRBJ1-5; TRBD1 might be the D (5 bases). V shed 2 bases and J shed 0 bases, with 11 bases lying between them. This CDR3 region has 16 residues. Germline V gene sequence: CDR1 LNHDA, CDR2 SQIVND (reference sequence). CDR3 DNA sequence: TGTGCCAGTAGTATATTGGGCAGGGCTAGCAATCAGCCCCAGCATTTT. Amino acid sequence: CASSILGRASNQPQHF.

The V and J genes are TRBV6-5 and TRBJ2-3, with 10 nucleotides matching TRBD1. The CDR3 has 15 amino acids. Germline V gene data show CDR1 as MNHEY and CDR2 as SVGAGI. After removal of 6 bases from V and 3 bases from J, the junction contained 6 bases not matched to a gene. As DNA, the CDR3 is TGTGCCAGCAGCCAAGACAGGGGGCCGACAGATACGCAGTATTTT. Translating it yields CASSQDRGPTDTQYF.

The chain recombines TRBV7-9 with TRBJ1-5, with D maybe TRBD1 (5 bases). V lost 2 bases to trimming and J lost 9 bases, with 11 bases between them. Germline V CDR1 and CDR2: SEHNR, FQNEAQ (reference sequence). The CDR3 is 13 amino acids. The CDR3 DNA is TGTGCCAGCAGCTTACAGGGTTCGGGGCCCCAGCATTTT. Amino acid sequence: CASSLQGSGPQHF.

This chain connects TRBV2 to TRBJ2-7; possible D gene TRBD1, 6 bases. The CDR3 runs to 11 residues. Germline CDR1 reads SNHLY; CDR2 reads FYNNEI. Trimming took 8 bases from V and 6 from J, leaving 11 bases between them. CDR3 DNA: TGTGCCAGCGCAGGGGTGGGCGAGCAGTACTTC. Encoded protein: CASAGVGEQYF. The full variable domain, completed using reference TRBV2 and TRBJ2-7, is EPEVTQTPSHQVTQMGQEVILRCVPISNHLYFYWYRQILGQKVEFLVSFYNNEISEKSEIFDDQFSVERPDGSNFTLKIRSTKLEDSAMYFCASAGVGEQYFGPGTRLTVT.

CDR3 bases: TGTGCCTGGAGCTCCGGACAGGGCGAGCAGCCCCAGCATTTT. Its translation: CAWSSGQGEQPQHF. V is TRBV30 and J is TRBJ1-5, with 8 bases fitting TRBD1. Trimming at V came to 3 bases and at J to 7 bases, leaving 8 bases not matched to a gene. Germline V gene lookup returns CDR1 GTSNPN and CDR2 SVGIG (reference sequence). The CDR3 sequence is 14 residues long.

The V and J genes are TRBV15 and TRBJ1-2; no clear D. Germline values: CDR1 LNHNV, CDR2 YYDKDF (reference sequence). V lost 1 base and J 7 bases, leaving 16 bases between the germline ends. The CDR3 consists of 15 residues. The CDR3 bases are TGTGCCACCAGCAGAGTACCGGGAGGAGATTTTGGCTACACCTTC. Protein sequence: CATSRVPGGDFGYTF. The whole variable domain, remainder taken from reference TRBV15 and TRBJ1-2, is DAMVIQNPRYQVTQFGKPVTLSCSQTLNHNVMYWYQQKSSQAPKLLFHYYDKDFNNEADTPDNFQSRRPNTSFCFLDIRSPGLGDTAMYLCATSRVPGGDFGYTFGSGTRLTVV.

The rearrangement uses TRBV4-1 and TRBJ1-1; TRBD1 might be the D (5 bases). CDR1 MGHRA and CDR2 YSYEKL come from the germline V gene. V shed 0 bases and J shed 11 bases, with 16 bases lying between them. The CDR3 totals 14 residues. DNA of the CDR3: TGCGCCAGCAGCCAAGATCGGGGGAGGGATAGGGCTTTCTTT. Amino acids: CASSQDRGRDRAFF.

This chain joins TRBV6-5 and TRBJ1-5; D remains ambiguous. The ends were cut back, 6 bases at V and 6 bases at J, with 18 bases in the middle. Germline values: CDR1 MNHEY, CDR2 SVGAGI. The CDR3 is 15 residues long. Here the CDR3 DNA reads TGTGCCAGCAGAAGTTCGATCGCTATCACTCAGCCCCAGCATTTT. Translated, it gives CASRSSIAITQPQHF.

The chain couples TRBV5-6 to TRBJ2-3; 8 bases agree with TRBD2. Per the germline V gene, CDR1 is SGHDT and CDR2 is YYEEEE. The CDR3 spans 17 residues. The V segment lost 3 bases and the J segment 0 bases; nucleotides outside the gene matches: 9. The CDR3 region has the DNA TGTGCCAGCAGCTCTCGCGGGGGGCGGGGGAGCACAGATACGCAGTATTTT. Amino acid sequence: CASSSRGGRGSTDTQYF.

The chain combines TRBV27 with TRBJ1-1; 7 nucleotides align to TRBD1. This CDR3 contains 16 residues. Germline CDR1 is MNHEY and CDR2 is SMNVEV (reference sequence). Trimming removed 6 bases from V and 3 bases from J; junction bases left unmatched: 13. CDR3 nucleotides: TGTGCCAGCAGCCGTCCTGACAGGGCAACTCACACTGAAGCTTTCTTT. Protein product: CASSRPDRATHTEAFF.

CDR3 in DNA: TGTGCCAGCAGCTTAGGCATAAGCGGCACTGAAGCTTTCTTT. This sequence encodes CASSLGISGTEAFF. The chain is built from TRBV7-6 and TRBJ1-1; D is undetermined. Germline CDR1 and CDR2: SGHVS and FNYEAQ. The V gene lost 1 base and the J gene lost 4 bases, with 10 bases spanning the gap. The CDR3 contains 14 residues.

The V and J genes are TRBV5-1 and TRBJ1-5; D is uncertain. Germline V gives CDR1 SGHRS, CDR2 YFSETQ. This CDR3 is built from 15 residues. The V gene lost 1 base and the J gene lost 3 bases, with 11 bases spanning the gap. CDR3: CASSLFGEDNQPQHF. CDR3 DNA: TGCGCCAGCAGCTTGTTCGGGGAGGACAATCAGCCCCAGCATTTT.

The chain uses TRBV5-6 and TRBJ2-7, with 10 bases aligning to TRBD1. The CDR3 is 15 amino acids. The V gene end was trimmed by 4 bases and the J gene end by 8 bases; junction bases not matched to a gene: 12. Looked up from germline, CDR1 is SGHDT and CDR2 is YYEEEE. Here the CDR3 DNA reads TGTGCCAGCAGCCTCTCCGGGACAGGGGTGTTCAAGCAGTACTTC. This translates into CASSLSGTGVFKQYF.

The J gene is TRBJ2-3, the V gene TRBV5-5; D might be TRBD1 (5 bases). Germline V gives CDR1 SGHKS, CDR2 YYEKEE (reference sequence). The CDR3 extends over 14 amino acids. Between the trimmed V and J ends, which lost 0 bases and 5 bases, there was a span of 10 bases. For the CDR3, the DNA is TGTGCCAGCAGCTTGGTACAGGCTGAAGATACGCAGTATTTT. Its protein product is CASSLVQAEDTQYF.

The V and J genes are TRBV18 and TRBJ1-2, with 8 bases lining up with TRBD1. The junction had 2 bases not matched to a gene; V was cut back by 3 bases and J by 2 bases. Looked up from germline, CDR1 is KGHSH and CDR2 is LQKENI. This CDR3 is built from 14 residues. CDR3 in amino acids: CASSPRQGNYGYTF. The CDR3 nucleotides read TGTGCCAGCTCACCTAGACAGGGGAACTATGGCTACACCTTC.

This chain links TRBV9 with TRBJ2-7; 9 nucleotides match TRBD1. The CDR3 spans 15 residues. CDR1 SGDLS and CDR2 YYNGEE come from the germline V gene. J was trimmed by 5 bases and V by 5 bases; bases with no gene match: 11. The CDR3 spells CASSISGTGRNEQYF. The CDR3 DNA reads as TGTGCCAGCAGTATATCCGGGACAGGGAGAAACGAGCAGTACTTC.

The rearrangement joins TRBV5-1 to TRBJ2-1, with 8 bases that match TRBD2. CDR1 SGHRS and CDR2 YFSETQ come from the germline V gene. The CDR3 has 16 residues. Trimming took 0 bases from V and 1 from J; bases not matched to a gene: 3. The CDR3: CASSLAGGASYNEQFF. The CDR3 DNA is TGCGCCAGCAGCTTGGCCGGGGGGGCGTCCTACAATGAGCAGTTCTTC.

The CDR3 loop is CASSLEGAPLHF. CDR3 coding DNA: TGTGCCAGCAGCTTAGAAGGGGCGCCCCTCCACTTT. The chain links TRBV7-9 to TRBJ1-6; TRBD1 is a possible D gene (5 bases). Germline CDR1 SEHNR, CDR2 FQNEAQ (reference sequence). V was pared by 1 base and J by 13 bases, with 8 bases between. The CDR3 spans 12 residues.

The chain couples TRBV15 to TRBJ2-1; D perhaps matches TRBD2 (5 bases). Germline loops: CDR1 LNHNV, CDR2 YYDKDF (reference sequence). This CDR3 region has 12 residues. The V and J ends lost 7 bases and 7 bases respectively, with 11 bases between them. The CDR3 reads CATTDTGNEQFF. CDR3 nucleotides: TGTGCCACCACTGACACGGGGAATGAGCAGTTCTTC. Using reference TRBV15 and TRBJ2-1 for the parts outside the CDR3, the full variable domain is DAMVIQNPRYQVTQFGKPVTLSCSQTLNHNVMYWYQQKSSQAPKLLFHYYDKDFNNEADTPDNFQSRRPNTSFCFLDIRSPGLGDTAMYLCATTDTGNEQFFGPGTRLTVL.